This T cell receptor beta chain was captured by sequencing in a study of regulatory T cells in long-lasting Graves disease. General observations from the study: TRBV28 was favored in persistent disease, as were TRBJ1-2 and TRBJ2-5. Persistent Graves' cases showed lower TCR diversity than newly diagnosed cases.

Losses at the gene ends were 5 bases for V and 11 bases for J; bases not matched to a gene: 7. CDR1 and CDR2 from the germline V gene are SGHNT and YENEEA. The CDR3 consists of 13 residues. On this clonotype itself: Its antigen is not known.

Regarding time point: persistent/refractory GD, antithyroid drugs over 5 years with positive TRAb. There was RNA extracted from PBMCs, and the TCR library was made from it. Diagnosis followed American Thyroid Association guidelines for Graves' disease. Arm-PCR of CDR3 regions and iRepertoire HTBI primers were used to build TCR beta libraries. TCRdb redid the calling of the multiplex PCR reads with MiXCR, one entry per CDR3 protein. The sample lists 400,000 to 500,000 distinct CDR3 sequences; around 20% were seen once. This receptor was taken from a female donor with Graves disease. The gene calls are TRBV11-3 and TRBJ2-1, with TRBD2 matching over 9 bases. The sequences come from peripheral blood mononuclear cells (PBMCs), collected when the disease was refractory, from a patient treated with antithyroid drugs. The CDR3 loop is CASSNLAGAQQFF. The DNA of the CDR3 is TGTGCCAGCAGCAACTTAGCGGGAGCCCAGCAGTTCTTC.